The next 15 T cell receptor beta chains were all read from a single sample in a study of blood T cell repertoires in COVID-19. The table came from immunoSEQ multiplex PCR; TCRdb's copy has only in-frame clones and leaves some out. The table records approximately 110,000 clones, around 88% of them present only once. What was sequenced was peripheral blood. These receptors originate from a woman aged 45-65 years with active or convalescent COVID-19.

This sequence joins TRBV3-1 (or the pseudogene TRBV3-2) and TRBJ2-1, with 7 bases aligning to TRBD1. Germline lookup yields CDR1 LGHDT and CDR2 YNNKEL (reference sequence). J lost 12 bases, V lost 8 bases, and 7 bases had no gene match. The length of the CDR3 is 11 residues. CDR3 sequence: CASARGLRQFF. The CDR3 region has the DNA TGTGCCAGCGCCAGGGGGTTAAGGCAGTTCTTC.

The sample holds one count of this clone. The chain is built from TRBV7-2 and TRBJ1-1; 9 bases agree with TRBD1. V shed 5 bases and J 4 bases; nucleotides not matched to a gene: 5. CDR1 SGHTA and CDR2 FQGNSA come from the germline V gene. The CDR3 is made up of 14 amino acids. The CDR3 reads CASSIDRGVTEAFF. For the CDR3, the DNA is TGTGCCAGCAGCATAGACAGGGGGGTCACTGAAGCTTTCTTT. The full variable domain, with the rest looked up from reference TRBV7-2 and TRBJ1-1, is GAGVSQSPSNKVTEKGKDVELRCDPISGHTALYWYRQSLGQGLEFLIYFQGNSAPDKSGLPSDRFSAERTGGSVSTLTIQRTQQEDSAVYLCASSIDRGVTEAFFGQGTRLTVV.

The V call is TRBV18, the J call TRBJ1-3; D unresolved. CDR1 and CDR2 (germline): KGHSH, LQKENI. Trimming took 4 bases from V and 0 from J, leaving 10 bases between them. CDR3 length: 15 amino acids. The chain's CDR3 is CASSQNRDSGNTIYF. Written as DNA, the CDR3 is TGTGCCAGCTCACAAAACAGAGACTCTGGAAACACCATATATTTT.

The chain uses TRBV14 and TRBJ1-1; tentative D call: TRBD1 (5 bases). This CDR3 spans 15 amino acids. V lost 4 bases to trimming and J lost 1 base, with 13 bases between them. Germline V gene sequence: CDR1 SGHDN, CDR2 FVKESK. The CDR3 coding sequence is TGTGCCAGCAGCCGTAACAGGAATCAGAACACTGAAGCTTTCTTT. Protein product: CASSRNRNQNTEAFF.

The rearrangement joins TRBV7-6 to TRBJ2-1; D is ambiguous. The CDR3 sequence is 15 residues long. CDR1 and CDR2 (germline): SGHVS, FNYEAQ. V was cut by 2 bases and J by 8 bases, with 16 bases left in between. CDR3 protein: CASSLTYAALDEQFF. CDR3 in DNA: TGTGCCAGCAGCTTAACTTACGCGGCTCTAGATGAGCAGTTCTTC.

The chain combines TRBV5-4 with TRBJ2-2, with 9 bases identical to TRBD2. CDR1 and CDR2 (germline): SGHNT, YYREEE (reference sequence). V was pared by 2 bases and J by 3 bases, with 2 bases of the junction left unmatched. CDR3 length: 15 amino acids. CDR3 nucleotides: TGTGCCAGCAGCTTTAGCGGGAGAGACACCGGGGAGCTGTTTTTT. This sequence encodes CASSFSGRDTGELFF.

The chain carries TRBV19 and TRBJ1-4; tentative D call: TRBD1 (6 bases). V dropped 2 bases and J dropped 0 bases, with 13 bases sitting between them. CDR1 and CDR2 from the germline V gene are LNHDA and SQIVND (reference sequence). The CDR3 is made up of 17 amino acids. CDR3 amino acids: CASSILTGTTTNEKLFF. CDR3 sequence (DNA): TGTGCCAGTAGTATACTTACAGGGACAACAACTAATGAAAAACTGTTTTTT.

The V call is TRBV7-2, the J call TRBJ1-2; TRBD1 matches at 9 bases. The V and J ends lost 2 bases and 2 bases, in that order; junction bases with no gene match: 3. The germline V gene encodes CDR1 SGHTA and CDR2 FQGNSA. The CDR3 has 15 amino acids. CDR3 bases: TGTGCCAGCAGCTTAAGAGGGACAGGGAACTATGGCTACACCTTC. Its protein product is CASSLRGTGNYGYTF.

This sequence joins TRBV11-2 and TRBJ2-1; 13 positions agree with TRBD2. The CDR3 is made up of 16 amino acids. Germline assignment: CDR1 SGHAT and CDR2 FQNNGV. J lost 5 bases, V lost 2 bases, and 3 bases had no gene match. CDR3: CASSLRTSGSNNEQFF. The CDR3 nucleotides are TGTGCCAGCAGCTTAAGGACTAGCGGGAGTAACAATGAGCAGTTCTTC. Full variable domain (rest looked up from reference TRBV11-2 and TRBJ2-1): EAGVAQSPRYKIIEKRQSVAFWCNPISGHATLYWYQQILGQGPKLLIQFQNNGVVDDSQLPKDRFSAERLKGVDSTLKIQPAKLEDSAVYLCASSLRTSGSNNEQFFGPGTRLTVL.

The rearrangement joins TRBV19 to TRBJ1-5, with 8 nucleotides matching TRBD1. This CDR3 has 13 amino acids. Per germline, CDR1 LNHDA and CDR2 SQIVND (reference sequence). V lost 3 bases and J lost 7; bases outside the gene matches: 2. The CDR3 reads CASSIDRGQPQHF. CDR3 nucleotides: TGTGCCAGTAGTATCGACAGGGGCCAGCCCCAGCATTTT.

The V call is TRBV9, the J call TRBJ2-3; 7 bases match TRBD1. This CDR3 contains 17 residues. The V and J ends lost 3 bases and 0 bases, in that order; junction bases with no gene match: 10. Germline V lookup: CDR1 SGDLS, CDR2 YYNGEE. The DNA for the CDR3 is TGTGCCAGCAGCGGGGGGACAGTTACTGCTAGCACAGATACGCAGTATTTT. As protein: CASSGGTVTASTDTQYF. Combining the CDR3 with reference TRBV9 and TRBJ2-3 gives the whole variable domain DSGVTQTPKHLITATGQRVTLRCSPRSGDLSVYWYQQSLDQGLQFLIQYYNGEERAKGNILERFSAQQFPDLHSELNLSSLELGDSALYFCASSGGTVTASTDTQYFGPGTRLTVL.

This clone was seen a few times. The CDR3 DNA follows: TGTGCCAGCAGTGAAGTAGCGGGGGACGAGCAGTACTTC. It specifies CASSEVAGDEQYF. The rearrangement links TRBV6-4 to TRBJ2-7; 9 bases map to TRBD2. This CDR3 spans 13 amino acids. The V gene end was trimmed by 3 bases and the J gene end by 5 bases; junction bases not matched to a gene: 2. Germline V gives CDR1 MRHNA, CDR2 SNTAGT.

The J gene is TRBJ1-1, the V gene TRBV6-5; no reliable D call. Trimming took 6 bases from V and 6 from J, leaving 11 bases between them. Germline loops: CDR1 MNHEY, CDR2 SVGAGI. The CDR3 runs 12 residues. In DNA, the CDR3 is TGTGCCAGCAGCAGTAGGCGGGCTGAAGCTTTCTTT. Protein sequence: CASSSRRAEAFF.

V is TRBV7-8 and J is TRBJ2-7; 10 nucleotides match TRBD2. Germline V gives CDR1 SGHVS, CDR2 FQNEAQ. CDR3 length: 16 residues. Losses at the gene ends were 0 bases for V and 5 bases for J; bases not matched to a gene: 7. For the CDR3, the DNA is TGTGCCAGCAGCTTAGCGGCTAGCGGGAGATCTGACGAGCAGTACTTC. Its protein is CASSLAASGRSDEQYF.

This chain connects TRBV7-9 to TRBJ1-1, with D possibly matching TRBD1 (5 bases). Germline CDR1 is SEHNR and CDR2 is FQNEAQ (reference sequence). This CDR3 is built from 14 residues. Trimming cost V 2 bases and J 0 bases, with 7 bases left between them. CDR3 sequence reads: CASSLSRVNTEAFF. CDR3 sequence (DNA): TGTGCCAGCAGCTTAAGCAGGGTGAACACTGAAGCTTTCTTT.